The source of this TCR beta chain is a study of blood T cell repertoires in COVID-19. Study-wide context: There were acute and convalescent COVID-19 samples, and they came from the United States, Italy and Spain. From T cells, B-cell-depleted T cells, or PBMCs came the material, which was cDNA or gDNA.

Original methodology: It was from reference gene primer amplification that nucleated cell counts were estimated. Clones were sequenced by immunoSEQ multiplex PCR, and TCRdb holds only the in-frame ones, with some missing. That table furnishes V, J and clone size, whereas the DNA furnished D and trimming. The table has about 39,000 clones, approximately 85% seen once. This receptor was taken from a man aged 60 to 75 with acute or convalescent COVID-19. Sequencing used peripheral blood.

The CDR3 DNA is TGCAGCTCTGCGGGTCTAGCGGACCCCAGGGAGCAGTTCTTC. This codes for CSSAGLADPREQFF. V usage is TRBV29-1 and J usage is TRBJ2-1; 7 nucleotides line up with TRBD2. This CDR3 contains 14 residues. The V gene's germline CDR1 is SQVTM and CDR2 ANQGSEA. With V trimmed by 8 bases and J by 10 bases, 17 bases remained unmatched.